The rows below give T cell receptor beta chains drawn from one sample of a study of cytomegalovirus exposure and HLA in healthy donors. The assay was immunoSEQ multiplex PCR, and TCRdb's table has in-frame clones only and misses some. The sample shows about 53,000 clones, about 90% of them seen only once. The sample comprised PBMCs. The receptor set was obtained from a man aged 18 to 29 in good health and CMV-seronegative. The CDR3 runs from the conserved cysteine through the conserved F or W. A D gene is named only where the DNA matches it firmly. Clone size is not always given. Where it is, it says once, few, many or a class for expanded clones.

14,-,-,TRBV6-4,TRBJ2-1,CASSRTEDYNEQFF,TGTGCCAGCAGTCGGACAGAAGATTACAATGAGCAGTTCTTC
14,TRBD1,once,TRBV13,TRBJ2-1,CASSPRGPYNEQFF,TGTGCCAGCAGCCCCAGGGGGCCCTACAATGAGCAGTTCTTC
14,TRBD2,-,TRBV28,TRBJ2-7,CASNEAGTSGQQYF,TGTGCCAGCAACGAAGCCGGGACTAGCGGACAGCAGTACTTC
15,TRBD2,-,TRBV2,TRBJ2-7,CASSEGRTRDYEQYF,TGTGCCAGCAGTGAAGGAAGGACTAGAGACTACGAGCAGTACTTC
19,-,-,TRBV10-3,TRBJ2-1,CAISEGQFGGSLAYNEQFF,TGTGCCATCAGTGAGGGACAGTTCGGCGGGAGTCTGGCCTACAATGAGCAGTTCTTC
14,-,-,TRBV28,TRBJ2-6,CASSSISGANVLTF,TGTGCCAGCAGTTCCATCTCTGGGGCCAACGTCCTGACTTTC
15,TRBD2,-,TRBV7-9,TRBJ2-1,CASSRTSGRSSEQFF,TGTGCCAGCAGCCGGACTAGCGGGAGATCTAGTGAGCAGTTCTTC
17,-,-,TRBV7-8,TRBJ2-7,CASSLLVSYSGSYEQYF,TGTGCCAGCAGCTTACTCGTGTCTTATAGCGGATCCTACGAGCAGTACTTC
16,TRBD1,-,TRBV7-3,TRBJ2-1,CASSLIAGGWYNEQFF,TGTGCCAGCAGCTTAATCGCAGGGGGCTGGTACAATGAGCAGTTCTTC
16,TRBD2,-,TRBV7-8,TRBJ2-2,CASSLWREVNTGELFF,TGTGCCAGCAGCTTATGGCGGGAGGTAAACACCGGGGAGCTGTTTTTT
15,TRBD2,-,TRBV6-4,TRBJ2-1,CASSDRGGSYNEQFF,TGTGCCAGCAGTGACCGCGGGGGCTCCTACAATGAGCAGTTCTTC
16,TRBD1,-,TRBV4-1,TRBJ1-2,CASSQEAGTGPHGYTF,TGCGCCAGCAGCCAAGAGGCTGGGACAGGGCCCCATGGCTACACCTTC
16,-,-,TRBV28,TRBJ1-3,CASSPTEGSSGNTIYF,TGTGCCAGCAGCCCGACTGAGGGAAGTTCTGGAAACACCATATATTTT
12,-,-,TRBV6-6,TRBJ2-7,CASSYSTREQYF,TGTGCCAGCAGTTACTCGACGAGGGAGCAGTACTTC
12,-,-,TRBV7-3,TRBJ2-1,CASSSSTNEQFF,TGTGCCAGCAGCTCAAGTACAAATGAGCAGTTCTTC
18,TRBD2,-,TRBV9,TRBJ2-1,CASSVSRLAGSSYNEQFF,TGTGCCAGCAGCGTGAGCCGACTAGCGGGTTCCTCCTACAATGAGCAGTTCTTC
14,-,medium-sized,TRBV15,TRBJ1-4,CATSRDREEEKLFF,TGTGCCACCAGCAGAGATCGGGAGGAGGAAAAACTGTTTTTT
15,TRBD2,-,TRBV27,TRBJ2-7,CASSLRLAGGYEQYF,TGTGCCAGCAGTTTAAGACTAGCGGGAGGGTACGAGCAGTACTTC
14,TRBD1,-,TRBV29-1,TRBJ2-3,CSVEDRGGADTQYF,TGCAGCGTTGAAGATCGAGGGGGCGCAGATACGCAGTATTTT
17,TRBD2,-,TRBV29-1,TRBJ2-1,CSVLRTSGRSSYNEQFF,TGCAGCGTCCTCCGGACTAGCGGGAGGAGCTCCTACAATGAGCAGTTCTTC
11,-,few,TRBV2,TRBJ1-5,CASGGDQPQHF,TGTGCCAGTGGGGGGGATCAGCCCCAGCATTTT
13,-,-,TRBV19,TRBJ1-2,CASSETGPDGYTF,TGTGCCAGTAGCGAGACAGGTCCCGATGGCTACACCTTC
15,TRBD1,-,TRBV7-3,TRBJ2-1,CASSQGGQGYNEQFF,TGTGCCAGCAGCCAGGGGGGACAGGGGTACAATGAGCAGTTCTTC
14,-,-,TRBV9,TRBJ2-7,CASSVATGSYEQYF,TGTGCCAGCAGCGTAGCTACTGGCTCCTACGAGCAGTACTTC
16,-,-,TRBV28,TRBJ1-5,CASSPFGSNSNQPQHF,TGTGCCAGCAGCCCTTTCGGGTCTAATAGCAATCAGCCCCAGCATTTT
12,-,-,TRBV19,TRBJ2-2,CASTSNTGELFF,TGTGCCAGTACATCGAACACCGGGGAGCTGTTTTTT
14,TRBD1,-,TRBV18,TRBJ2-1,CASSVRDSYNEQFF,TGTGCCAGCTCAGTCCGGGACAGTTACAATGAGCAGTTCTTC
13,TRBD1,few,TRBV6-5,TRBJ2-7,CASSIGTVYEQYF,TGTGCCAGCAGTATTGGGACAGTCTACGAGCAGTACTTC
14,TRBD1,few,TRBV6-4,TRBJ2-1,CASSEQGATNEQFF,TGTGCCAGCAGTGAACAGGGGGCGACAAATGAGCAGTTCTTC